These T cell receptor beta chains were read from a single sample in a study of blood T cell repertoires in COVID-19. The method was immunoSEQ multiplex PCR; TCRdb's version includes in-frame clones alone and lacks a portion of them. The sample carries roughly 370,000 clones, 85% to 90% recorded once. Sequenced input: PBMCs or T cells enriched from blood (not recorded which). The origin of the receptors is a woman aged 50 to 60 who had recovered from COVID-19. The CDR3 runs from the conserved cysteine through the conserved F or W. The D gene is left open where the match is weak. Rows give clone size only sometimes, using once, few, many, or a class for an expanded clone.

V gene	clone size	J gene	D gene	CDR3 DNA	CDR3 protein
TRBV5-1	-	TRBJ1-1	TRBD1	TGCGCCAGCAGCTCCGGACAGGGTCTCATGAACACTGAAGCTTTCTTT	CASSSGQGLMNTEAFF
TRBV19	once	TRBJ1-1	TRBD1	TGTGCCAGTAGTACCGACAGGGGGATGGCTGAAGCTTTCTTT	CASSTDRGMAEAFF
TRBV28	-	TRBJ2-1	-	TGTGCCAGCAGTTCCAAATTCCCCGAGCAGTTCTTC	CASSSKFPEQFF
TRBV3-1/TRBV3-2	-	TRBJ1-3	TRBD1	TGTGCCAGCAGCCAAGAGAGGGGGCTCGGAAACACCATATATTTT	CASSQERGLGNTIYF
TRBV2	-	TRBJ1-1	TRBD1	TGTGCCAGCAGTGAGGACAGGGTGGGCACTGAAGCTTTCTTT	CASSEDRVGTEAFF
TRBV10-3	-	TRBJ2-1	TRBD1	TGTGCCATAACCGACCCGTCAACGGACAGGCGGAATGAGCAGTTCTTC	CAITDPSTDRRNEQFF
TRBV6-5	-	TRBJ1-4	-	TGTGCCAGCAGTTCGCGGGTTTCTAATGAAAAACTGTTTTTT	CASSSRVSNEKLFF
TRBV2	-	TRBJ2-5	TRBD2	TGTGCCAGCGGACTAGCGGGGGAAAGTCGACTCCAAGAGACCCAGTACTTC	CASGLAGESRLQETQYF
TRBV15	once	TRBJ2-2	TRBD2	TGTGCCACCAGCAGAGCCGGGACTAGCAGCGTGACCGGGGAGCTGTTTTTT	CATSRAGTSSVTGELFF
TRBV4-3	-	TRBJ1-5	-	TGCGCCAGCAGCCAAGATATGGCAGTGAGCAATCAGCCCCAGCATTTT	CASSQDMAVSNQPQHF
TRBV19	-	TRBJ2-6	-	TGTGCCATCAGTACCTCTGGGGCCAACGTCCTGACTTTC	CAISTSGANVLTF
TRBV28	few	TRBJ2-2	TRBD1	TGTGCCAGCAGTTCCGACAGGGCTTACACCGGGGAGCTGTTTTTT	CASSSDRAYTGELFF
TRBV9	-	TRBJ2-5	TRBD2	TGTGCCAGCAGCGGGACTAGCGGGGGGCCCCAAGAGACCCAGTACTTC	CASSGTSGGPQETQYF
TRBV13	-	TRBJ1-5	TRBD1	TGTGCCAGCAGCCTAGGACAGGAGAATCAGCCCCAGCATTTT	CASSLGQENQPQHF
TRBV6-6	-	TRBJ2-7	-	TGTGCCAGCAGTTACTCCGCGGGACGGCCCGCCTTC	CASSYSAGRPAF
TRBV18	-	TRBJ1-1	TRBD1	TGTGCCAGCTCACCGACTATGCTCGGACAGGGCACACAGACTGAAGCTTTCTTT	CASSPTMLGQGTQTEAFF
TRBV27	-	TRBJ2-5	-	TGTGCCAGCAGTTTATGGCAGAGGGAGACCCAGTACTTC	CASSLWQRETQYF
TRBV7-2	-	TRBJ1-5	-	TGTGCCAGCAGCTCGCAGGGATCCCATCAGCCCCAGCATTTT	CASSSQGSHQPQHF
TRBV5-6	-	TRBJ2-3	-	TGTGCCAGCAGCTTGGCATCCGAGACAGATACGCAGTATTTT	CASSLASETDTQYF
TRBV4-1	-	TRBJ1-4	-	TGCGCCAGCAGCCAAGTAGGCCGGGGAGTTGGGGAAAAACTGTTTTTT	CASSQVGRGVGEKLFF
TRBV11-1	-	TRBJ1-2	-	TGTGCCAGCAGCTTCTCAGATACTAACTATGGCTACACCTTC	CASSFSDTNYGYTF
TRBV25-1	-	TRBJ1-1	-	TGTGCCAGCAGTGAGGGGGGGACTCCAGCCCAAGCTTTCTTT	CASSEGGTPAQAFF
TRBV27	-	TRBJ2-7	TRBD1	TGTGCCAGCAGTTTCGGGACAGGCTCCTACGAGCAGTACTTC	CASSFGTGSYEQYF
TRBV5-4	-	TRBJ2-4	TRBD2	TGTGCCAGCAGCTTGGAAGGGGACTACCGAGCCAAAAACATTCAGTACTTC	CASSLEGDYRAKNIQYF
TRBV19	-	TRBJ1-2	TRBD1	TGTGCCAGTAGTACCTCGACAGGGGGAAGTAACTATGGCTACACCTTC	CASSTSTGGSNYGYTF
TRBV30	-	TRBJ2-7	-	TGTGCCTGGAGTGCCAGCTCCTACGAGCAGTACTTC	CAWSASSYEQYF
TRBV5-1	-	TRBJ1-6	TRBD1	TGCGCCAGCAGCTTTGATGCTACAGGGGGCTCTCCGTCACCCCTCCACTTT	CASSFDATGGSPSPLHF
TRBV27	few	TRBJ1-4	TRBD1	TGTGCCAGCAGTTATCAGGGGGTAGGGGAAAAACTGTTTTTT	CASSYQGVGEKLFF
TRBV30	once	TRBJ1-3	-	TGTGCCTGGAAGAACAGGGGAAACACCATATATTTT	CAWKNRGNTIYF
TRBV5-1	-	TRBJ2-7	-	TGCGCCAGCAGTTTCGGGACACCCGGGGCCGAGCAGTACTTC	CASSFGTPGAEQYF
TRBV6-1	-	TRBJ1-2	TRBD1	TGTGCCAGCAGTGAAGGGGGACAGGGATTGGGTAACTATGGCTACACCTTC	CASSEGGQGLGNYGYTF
TRBV19	-	TRBJ2-2	-	TGTGCCAGTAGTCCTAAGGAGACAGGCCCCAACACCGGGGAGCTGTTTTTT	CASSPKETGPNTGELFF
TRBV7-9	-	TRBJ2-7	TRBD1	TGTGCCAGCAGCCCCCGGGACAGCCCCTCCTACGAGCAGTACTTC	CASSPRDSPSYEQYF
TRBV15	-	TRBJ1-3	-	TGTGCCACCAGCAGAGATCCTCCAGAAATAAACACCATATATTTT	CATSRDPPEINTIYF
TRBV28	-	TRBJ1-1	-	TGTGCCAGCAGTCCCGTCACTGAAGCTTTCTTT	CASSPVTEAFF
TRBV2	-	TRBJ1-1	-	TGTGCCAGCAGACCTCAGGAGGGTTACACTGAAGCTTTCTTT	CASRPQEGYTEAFF